These 3 T cell receptor beta chains originate from one sample sequenced in a study of T cell repertoires in cytomegalovirus infection. One entry per CDR3 protein, called by TCRdb with MiXCR from the reads. The sample lists some 400,000 distinct CDR3 sequences; around 32% were seen once. Sequenced input: PBMCs. The source of these receptors is a human donor in good health (CMV status not recorded). Some clones in this sample may be carry-over from other donors' samples.

The rearrangement links TRBV19 to TRBJ1-5; maybe TRBD1 (6 bases). Germline CDR1 is LNHDA and CDR2 is SQIVND (reference sequence). The V end was cut by 6 bases, the J end by 6 bases, with 15 bases between. This CDR3 is built from 14 residues. The CDR3 bases are TGTGCCAGTAGCTCGGGGGGGCGCGGTCAGCCCCAGCATTTT. Translated: CASSSGGRGQPQHF.

This clonotype was counted many times. The chain links TRBV12-3 or TRBV12-4 to TRBJ1-5; tentatively, D is TRBD1 (5 bases). The CDR3 is 15 residues long. Trimming took off 5 bases at V and 0 bases at J, with 11 bases between the two ends. The CDR3 DNA sequence: TGTGCCAGCAGTCCTGGACACCTTAGCAATCAGCCCCAGCATTTT. It specifies CASSPGHLSNQPQHF.

The chain couples TRBV11-2 to TRBJ2-5, with unresolved D. The V end lost 5 bases, the J end lost 0 bases, and 19 bases lay between the germline ends. This CDR3 is built from 17 residues. The germline V gene has CDR1 SGHAT and CDR2 FQNNGV. CDR3 DNA: TGTGCCAGCAGCCCCCCCGGCGGCGGACGGTACCAAGAGACCCAGTACTTC. Its translation: CASSPPGGGRYQETQYF.